The sequence of this TCR beta chain was determined in a study of identical twins. General study findings and limits: The authors drew conclusions from cross-sectional statistical analysis rather than following the same donors.

MiXCR was run by TCRdb on the 5' RACE reads, yielding one entry per CDR3 protein. Of fewer than 650,000 distinct CDR3 sequences listed, roughly 9.9% are singletons. This clonotype was detected ten times or more. Antigen specificity is unknown. The CDR3 totals 15 residues. V lost 1 base and J lost 5, with 11 bases in between. Germline CDR1 reads SGHTA; CDR2 reads FQGNSA. These data also formed part of another study, on yellow fever vaccine responses in identical twins. That source reports: The authors reported partly convergent, partly personalized vaccine responses in identical twins.

The chain carries TRBV7-2 and TRBJ2-2, with D perhaps TRBD1 or TRBD2 (5 bases each). The sample consisted of PBMCs. This TCR derives from a woman aged 18-30 years in good health. Written as DNA, the CDR3 is TGTGCCAGCAGCTTAGAGGGGACGTGGACCGGGGAGCTGTTTTTT. Its protein is CASSLEGTWTGELFF.